This TCR beta chain is from a study of T cells after yellow fever vaccination (dated by TCRdb to the late 2010s). About the study as a whole: Libraries from fractions with low cell numbers were prepared with the SMART-Seq v4 Ultra Low Input RNA kit. To follow T-cell clones before and after primary and booster YFV17D yellow fever vaccination, bulk TCR alpha and beta repertoires were sequenced over time. Two healthy male donors, one aged 18 to 29 and one aged 30 to 40 years, made up the cohort. Blood samples were taken at several timepoints before and after primary and secondary immunization, and bulk PBMC replicates and cell subsets were isolated. Beyond this particular receptor, the publication reports: The study included only a couple of donors, which limits how far the findings can be generalized. A small fraction of clonotypes appeared in both the CD4 and CD8 compartments, likely as a result of convergent recombination. Because abundant contaminating clonotypes from the bulk population could be contained in FACS-sorted repertoires, computational filtering was required. After the booster, most clones that had expanded after primary vaccination were detected again (about 95% of CD4 and roughly nine tenths of CD8), suggesting broad maintenance of memory. The secondary T-cell response was weaker than the primary response but faster, peaking on day 5 instead of day 15.

Synthesis of TCR cDNA relied on 5'RACE template switching, a step that introduced a universal primer site along with unique molecular identifiers. Priming for cDNA synthesis came from both the TCR alpha and TCR beta constant segments. Library amplification used two PCR steps, and the second PCR step added sample barcodes and sequencing adapters. Sequencing of libraries was performed on Illumina HiSeq 2500 (2x100 bp) or NovaSeq (2x150 bp). For the original study's pipeline: MIGEC handled demultiplexing of reads and collapsing into UMI consensus sequences, while MiXCR performed V(D)J alignment. Using edgeR on replicate PBMC samples, clonotypes were called vaccine-responding if FDR was below 0.01 and the log2 fold change was above 5 up to day 15. Each bulk clonotype was labeled CD4 or CD8 based on which sequenced repertoire, CD4 or CD8, contained the clonotype at higher abundance. TCRdb reworked the public reads: Q25 trimming with fastp, MiXCR clone assembly, productive beta chains retained. Records with the same CDR3 protein are collapsed into one entry carrying the most frequent genes and DNA. None of the V and J calls come from the authors' own analysis; TCRdb made them. Recorded for this sample are roughly 150,000 distinct CDR3 sequences; roughly 6.7% of them occurred a single time. The ten largest clones represent more than 0.55% of the sample.

Trimming removed 1 base from V and 0 bases from J, leaving 10 bases between the germline ends. The CDR3 runs 16 amino acids, cysteine and phenylalanine included. Of all the DNA, just the CDR3 is kept, 48 bases in frame from base 1. The treatment or condition label on this specimen signifies: live attenuated yellow fever vaccine strain. PBMCs were isolated from peripheral blood using a standard Ficoll-Paque protocol. CD4 and CD8 T-cell fractions were isolated with Dynabeads CD4 and CD8 positive selection kits. RNA was extracted with TriZol from bulk PBMCs, CD4 and CD8 fractions, and dextramer-positive and dextramer-negative fractions. This clonotype came up a few times. It lacks a known antigen. No base-level quality is on record; no much larger clone is a single base apart.

The chain links TRBV12-3 or TRBV12-4 with TRBJ1-3, with the identity of the D gene unclear. The source was CD4+ T cells sorted from PBMCs, collected 10 days after the yellow fever booster vaccination. The source of this sequence is a man aged 25 to 45 who received the YFV17D yellow fever vaccine. The DNA sequence reads TGTGCCAGCAGTTTAGTATCGGCCTTCTCTGGAAACACCATATATTTT. This translates into CASSLVSAFSGNTIYF.